This passage covers 18 T cell receptor beta chains from one sample sequenced in a study of blood T cell repertoires in COVID-19. Assay: immunoSEQ multiplex PCR; the TCRdb copy retains only in-frame clones and omits some. Of roughly 140,000 clones listed, over 75% are singletons. Specimen: PBMCs or T cells enriched from blood (not recorded which). The receptors were sampled from a man aged 45-65 years in a cohort exposed to, infected with or recovered from COVID-19 (not recorded which).

The J gene is TRBJ2-1, the V gene TRBV9; TRBD2 agrees at 9 bases. Germline-derived CDR1 and CDR2 are SGDLS and YYNGEE. With 1 base clipped from V and 10 bases from J, the junction kept 9 bases outside the gene matches. The CDR3 runs to 15 residues. CDR3 amino acids: CASSVTTSGPREQFF. As DNA, the CDR3 is TGTGCCAGCAGCGTAACGACTAGCGGCCCACGGGAGCAGTTCTTC.

The rearrangement links TRBV6-5 to TRBJ2-7; TRBD2 agrees at 9 bases. The V segment lost 10 bases and the J segment 2 bases; nucleotides outside the gene matches: 9. Germline values: CDR1 MNHEY, CDR2 SVGAGI. The CDR3 consists of 14 residues. The CDR3: CATFPSGNPYEQYF. The CDR3 bases are TGTGCCACCTTCCCTAGCGGGAATCCCTACGAGCAGTACTTC.

This clone occurred a few times. J is TRBJ2-7 and V is TRBV14; the match to TRBD2 covers 7 bases. The ends lost 4 bases at V and 0 bases at J; junction bases unmatched: 6. The CDR3 extends over 15 amino acids. Looked up from germline, CDR1 is SGHDN and CDR2 is FVKESK. This CDR3 reads CASSLVRDYSYEQYF. CDR3 nucleotide sequence: TGTGCCAGCAGCCTAGTGCGGGACTACTCCTACGAGCAGTACTTC.

The count of this clone is one. CDR3 sequence (DNA): TGTGCCAGCAGCGTGGGACTAGCGGGTGGCCTGGGCGAGCAGTACTTC. Its protein product is CASSVGLAGGLGEQYF. J is TRBJ2-7 and V is TRBV5-6; 12 bases fit TRBD2. The trim removed 4 bases at V and 6 bases at J, leaving 11 bases unmatched. Germline lookup yields CDR1 SGHDT and CDR2 YYEEEE. The CDR3 has 16 residues.

The chain carries TRBV19 and TRBJ1-5, with D perhaps matching TRBD1 (6 bases). The CDR3 has 13 residues. V shed 10 bases and J shed 7 bases, with 17 bases lying between them. Germline V gives CDR1 LNHDA, CDR2 SQIVND (reference sequence). The chain's CDR3 is CATRDTLSQPQHF. CDR3 in DNA: TGTGCCACCCGGGACACCTTAAGCCAGCCCCAGCATTTT.

The genes are TRBV3-1 (or the pseudogene TRBV3-2) and TRBJ2-5, with 7 bases lining up with TRBD2. The trim removed 5 bases at V and 1 base at J, leaving 10 bases unmatched. CDR1 LGHDT and CDR2 YNNKEL come from the germline V gene (reference sequence). There are 16 residues in the CDR3. CDR3 in DNA: TGTGCCAGCAGCTCGATACCGGGGGGAATCCAAGAGACCCAGTACTTC. It is translated as CASSSIPGGIQETQYF.

The chain employs TRBV2 and TRBJ1-2, with a possible D match to TRBD1 (5 bases). V was trimmed by 6 bases and J by 4 bases, leaving 12 bases between them. The V gene's germline CDR1 is SNHLY and CDR2 FYNNEI. This CDR3 comprises 13 residues. The CDR3 region has the DNA TGTGCCAGCAGGGCCGCGGGGGGCTATGGCTACACCTTC. It translates to CASRAAGGYGYTF. Full variable domain (remainder filled in from reference TRBV2 and TRBJ1-2): EPEVTQTPSHQVTQMGQEVILRCVPISNHLYFYWYRQILGQKVEFLVSFYNNEISEKSEIFDDQFSVERPDGSNFTLKIRSTKLEDSAMYFCASRAAGGYGYTFGSGTRLTVV.

The rearrangement links TRBV18 to TRBJ1-2; D is ambiguous. Trimming took 0 bases from V and 2 from J, leaving 7 bases between them. Per germline, CDR1 KGHSH and CDR2 LQKENI. The CDR3 spans 14 residues. CDR3 in amino acids: CASSPPATNYGYTF. Written as DNA, the CDR3 is TGTGCCAGCTCACCACCGGCAACGAACTATGGCTACACCTTC.

CDR3 sequence (DNA): TGTGCCAGCAGCCCACACGGGACTAGCGCTAACGGGGAGCTGTTTTTT. Its translation is CASSPHGTSANGELFF. This chain links TRBV7-9 with TRBJ2-2, with TRBD2 matching over 10 bases. This CDR3 is 16 amino acids long. Germline V gene data show CDR1 as SEHNR and CDR2 as FQNEAQ (reference sequence). The V segment lost 5 bases and the J segment 7 bases; nucleotides outside the gene matches: 10. The full variable domain, rest sourced from reference TRBV7-9 and TRBJ2-2, is DTGVSQNPRHKITKRGQNVTFRCDPISEHNRLYWYRQTLGQGPEFLTYFQNEAQLEKSRLLSDRFSAERPKGSFSTLEIQRTEQGDSAMYLCASSPHGTSANGELFFGEGSRLTVL.

This chain connects TRBV5-1 to TRBJ2-1; 9 bases fit TRBD1. The CDR3 extends over 15 amino acids. CDR1 is SGHRS, CDR2 YFSETQ, per germline. V gave up 1 base and J gave up 7 bases; unmatched junction bases: 6. CDR3 in DNA: TGCGCCAGCAGCTTGACCGGACAGGGGCGAAATGAGCAGTTCTTC. It specifies CASSLTGQGRNEQFF.

The rearrangement uses TRBV12-5 and TRBJ2-7, with TRBD1 matching 8 bases. CDR3 length: 12 amino acids. The germline CDR1 and CDR2 sequences are LGHNT and FRNRAP. CDR3 protein: CERGQGAYEQYF. The CDR3 DNA is TGTGAGAGAGGACAGGGTGCCTACGAGCAGTACTTC.

The chain links TRBV7-8 to TRBJ2-1, with 9 positions matching TRBD2. CDR3 length equals 14 residues. Losses at the gene ends were 1 base for V and 5 bases for J; bases not matched to a gene: 0. Germline V gene sequence: CDR1 SGHVS, CDR2 FQNEAQ. The CDR3 nucleotides are TGTGCCAGCAGCTTAGGGACTAGCGACAATGAGCAGTTCTTC. Translation gives CASSLGTSDNEQFF.

The chain couples TRBV12-3 or TRBV12-4 to TRBJ2-1; D gene ambiguous. The CDR3 covers 12 residues. Trimming took off 10 bases at V and 4 bases at J, with 11 bases between the two ends. DNA for the CDR3: TGTGCCACTCAGGAAGCATACAATGAGCAGTTCTTC. Translated, it gives CATQEAYNEQFF.

The V gene is TRBV5-1, the J gene TRBJ2-1, with 8 positions matching TRBD1. The CDR3 has 14 amino acids. J lost 2 bases, V lost 5 bases, and 3 bases had no gene match. CDR1 is SGHRS, CDR2 YFSETQ, per germline. CDR3 loop: CASSKTGAYNEQFF. The CDR3 DNA reads TGCGCCAGCAGTAAGACAGGGGCCTACAATGAGCAGTTCTTC.

V usage is TRBV30 and J usage is TRBJ2-3, with 12 bases fitting TRBD2. Germline V lookup: CDR1 GTSNPN, CDR2 SVGIG (reference sequence). With 4 bases clipped from V and 7 bases from J, the junction kept 12 bases outside the gene matches. The length of the CDR3 is 16 residues. The CDR3 coding sequence is TGTGCCTGGATTGATACCCTAGCGGGGGGGCAAAATACGCAGTATTTT. It encodes CAWIDTLAGGQNTQYF.

This clone was detected a few times. V gene TRBV7-8 combines with J gene TRBJ1-3; D perhaps matches TRBD1 (5 bases). Germline V CDR1 and CDR2: SGHVS, FQNEAQ. The CDR3 consists of 16 residues. V was cut by 5 bases and J by 3 bases, with 17 bases left in between. The CDR3 DNA follows: TGTGCCAGCAGCCCCCAACCGGGGGGGTTTGGAAACACCATATATTTT. This translates into CASSPQPGGFGNTIYF.

The chain employs TRBV27 and TRBJ2-7; 7 bases fit TRBD2. This CDR3 region has 13 residues. J lost 6 bases, V lost 3 bases, and 5 bases had no gene match. Germline loops: CDR1 MNHEY, CDR2 SMNVEV (reference sequence). CDR3 in amino acids: CASSFGLVSEQYF. The CDR3 region has the DNA TGTGCCAGCAGTTTCGGACTAGTAAGCGAGCAGTACTTC.

The J gene is TRBJ2-5, the V gene TRBV4-1, with 10 bases identical to TRBD1. Germline V gives CDR1 MGHRA, CDR2 YSYEKL. The ends lost 0 bases at V and 5 bases at J; junction bases unmatched: 9. The CDR3 contains 17 residues. The CDR3 DNA is TGCGCCAGCAGCCAAGAGCGGTTGACAGGGGGCAGGGAGACCCAGTACTTC. It specifies CASSQERLTGGRETQYF.